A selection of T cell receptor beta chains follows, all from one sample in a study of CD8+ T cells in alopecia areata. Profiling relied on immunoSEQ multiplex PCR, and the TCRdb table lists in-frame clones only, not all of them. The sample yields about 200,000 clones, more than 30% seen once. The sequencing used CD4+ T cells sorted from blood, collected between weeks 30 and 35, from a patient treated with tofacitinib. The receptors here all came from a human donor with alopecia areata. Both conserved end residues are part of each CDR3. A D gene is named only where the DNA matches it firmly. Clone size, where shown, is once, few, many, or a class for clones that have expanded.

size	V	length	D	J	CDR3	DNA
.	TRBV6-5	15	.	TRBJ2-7	CASTRGGGISYEQYF	TGTGCCAGCACCAGAGGGGGGGGAATCTCCTACGAGCAGTACTTC
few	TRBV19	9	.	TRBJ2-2	CARTGELFF	TGTGCCAGGACCGGGGAGCTGTTTTTT
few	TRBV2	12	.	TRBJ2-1	CASSEALLEQFF	TGTGCCAGCAGTGAAGCGCTTCTGGAGCAGTTCTTC
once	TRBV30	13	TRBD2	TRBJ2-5	CAWTSGPQETQYF	TGTGCCTGGACTAGCGGGCCCCAAGAGACCCAGTACTTC
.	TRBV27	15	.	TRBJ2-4	CASSFRRQGKNIQYF	TGTGCCAGCAGTTTTCGGCGTCAGGGCAAAAACATTCAGTACTTC
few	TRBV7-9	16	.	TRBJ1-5	CTSSARGTENNQPQHF	TGTACCAGCAGCGCACGTGGGACGGAAAACAATCAGCCCCAGCATTTT
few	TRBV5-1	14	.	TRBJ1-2	CASSLDVGLYGYTF	TGCGCCAGCAGCTTGGATGTGGGACTCTATGGCTACACCTTC
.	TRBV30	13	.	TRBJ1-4	CAWSVGVEEKLFF	TGTGCCTGGAGTGTGGGAGTGGAGGAAAAACTGTTTTTT
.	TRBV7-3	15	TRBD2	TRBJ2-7	CASSSLAGADYEQYF	TGTGCCAGCAGTTCCCTAGCGGGAGCCGACTACGAGCAGTACTTC
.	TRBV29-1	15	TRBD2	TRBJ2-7	CSVEAGRGRSYEQYF	TGCAGCGTTGAAGCAGGGAGGGGAAGATCCTACGAGCAGTACTTC
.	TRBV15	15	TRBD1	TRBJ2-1	CATSRGQGGYNEQFF	TGTGCCACCAGCAGGGGACAGGGAGGGTACAATGAGCAGTTCTTC
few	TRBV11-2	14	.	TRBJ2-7	CASTRGWSSYEQYF	TGTGCCAGCACCCGGGGCTGGAGCTCCTACGAGCAGTACTTC
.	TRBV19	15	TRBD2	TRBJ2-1	CASSTGTSGRNEQFF	TGTGCCAGTAGTACTGGGACTAGCGGGAGGAATGAGCAGTTCTTC
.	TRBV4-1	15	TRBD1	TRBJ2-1	CASSQAGQGYNEQFF	TGCGCCAGCAGCCAAGCGGGACAGGGTTACAATGAGCAGTTCTTC
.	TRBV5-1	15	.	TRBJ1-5	CASSLGEISGQPQHF	TGCGCCAGCAGCTTGGGGGAGATCTCCGGGCAGCCCCAGCATTTT
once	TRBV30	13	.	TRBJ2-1	CACSSANGNEQFF	TGTGCCTGCTCTAGCGCCAATGGGAATGAGCAGTTCTTC
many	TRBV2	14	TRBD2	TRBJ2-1	CASSLREGGNEQFF	TGTGCCAGCAGTCTCCGGGAGGGAGGCAATGAGCAGTTCTTC
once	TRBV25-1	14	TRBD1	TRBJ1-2	CASSELRQGHGYTF	TGTGCCAGCAGTGAATTAAGACAGGGCCATGGCTACACCTTC
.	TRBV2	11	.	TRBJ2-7	CASSAYYEQYF	TGTGCCAGCAGTGCTTACTACGAGCAGTACTTC
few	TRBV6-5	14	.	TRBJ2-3	CASSYIADTDTQYF	TGTGCCAGCAGTTACATAGCCGACACAGATACGCAGTATTTT